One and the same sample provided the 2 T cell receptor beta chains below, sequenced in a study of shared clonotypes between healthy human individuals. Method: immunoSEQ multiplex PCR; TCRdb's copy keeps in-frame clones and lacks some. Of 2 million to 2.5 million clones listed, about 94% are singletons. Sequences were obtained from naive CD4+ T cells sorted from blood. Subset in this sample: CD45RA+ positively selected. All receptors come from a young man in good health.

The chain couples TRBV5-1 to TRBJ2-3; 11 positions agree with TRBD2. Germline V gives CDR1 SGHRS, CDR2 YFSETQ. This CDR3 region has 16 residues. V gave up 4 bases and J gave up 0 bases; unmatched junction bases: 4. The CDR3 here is CASSPGLADSTDTQYF. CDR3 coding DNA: TGCGCCAGCAGCCCGGGACTAGCGGATAGCACAGATACGCAGTATTTT.

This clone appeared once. The DNA for the CDR3 is TGTGCCAGCAGCTTGATTGTAGGGGTCGCCACCGGGGAGCTGTTTTTT. Its translation: CASSLIVGVATGELFF. J is TRBJ2-2 and V is TRBV5-4; maybe TRBD1 (5 bases). The CDR3 is 16 residues long. Germline-derived CDR1 and CDR2 are SGHNT and YYREEE (reference sequence). Trimming stripped 1 base from V and 4 bases from J, with 14 bases between.